This T cell receptor (beta chain) was identified in a study of blood T cell repertoires in COVID-19. Whole-study context: Specimens from acute and convalescent COVID-19 originated in the United States, Italy and Spain.

Trimming pared 6 bases from V and 0 bases from J, leaving 12 bases between. This CDR3 contains 15 residues. CDR1 is MDHEN, CDR2 SYDVKM, per germline. Using immunoSEQ multiplex PCR, the repertoire was profiled, and TCRdb retains in-frame clones only, with some absent. The repertoire has around 40,000 clones, roughly nine tenths of them found once; the top ten carry around 16%. J is TRBJ1-5 and V is TRBV28; the D is unclear. This clonotype originated in a woman aged 30 to 39 in a cohort sampled during active COVID-19. The sequenced sample was peripheral blood. CDR3: CASSHRGFSNQPQHF. The CDR3 DNA sequence: TGTGCCAGCAGCCATCGGGGATTTAGCAATCAGCCCCAGCATTTT.